This entry lists 27 T cell receptor beta chains sequenced from one sample in a study of CD8+ T cells in alopecia areata. Following extraction, RNA underwent reverse transcription to cDNA, which served as the sequencing template. The table came from immunoSEQ multiplex PCR; TCRdb's copy has only in-frame clones and leaves some out. The sample carries around 100,000 clones, about two thirds recorded once. The treatment here: oral pan-JAK inhibitor, 5-10 mg twice daily. Source: CD8+ T cells sorted from blood, taken around week 46, from a patient treated with tofacitinib. These receptors originate from a human donor with alopecia areata.

The rearrangement joins TRBV4-3 to TRBJ1-4, with TRBD1 matching over 9 bases. This CDR3 has 15 amino acids. The ends lost 5 bases at V and 7 bases at J; junction bases unmatched: 8. The V gene's germline CDR1 is LGHNA and CDR2 YSLEER. CDR3 amino acids: CASSGGQGYSEKLFF. The CDR3 nucleotides are TGCGCCAGCAGCGGGGGACAGGGATATAGTGAAAAACTGTTTTTT.

This clone was observed a few times. The V gene is TRBV25-1, the J gene TRBJ2-7, with 7 positions matching TRBD2. V lost 4 bases to trimming and J lost 0 bases; unmatched junction nucleotides: 6. The length of the CDR3 is 15 residues. Germline lookup yields CDR1 MGHDK and CDR2 SYGVNS. The CDR3 is CASSVGGISSYEQYF. The CDR3 DNA sequence: TGTGCCAGCAGTGTCGGGGGGATAAGCTCCTACGAGCAGTACTTC.

This chain connects TRBV7-3 to TRBJ2-7; D might be TRBD2 (5 bases). Germline CDR1 reads SGHTA; CDR2 reads FQGTGA. This CDR3 region has 15 residues. Trimming took off 2 bases at V and 1 base at J, with 12 bases between the two ends. DNA for the CDR3: TGTGCCAGCAGCTTATTCAACGGGAATTCCTACGAGCAGTACTTC. It translates to CASSLFNGNSYEQYF.

V usage is TRBV7-2 and J usage is TRBJ2-1; D call uncertain. Germline V lookup: CDR1 SGHTA, CDR2 FQGNSA. The CDR3 loop spans 10 amino acids. The V and J ends lost 8 bases and 4 bases respectively, with 3 bases between them. The CDR3 nucleotides are TGTGCCAGCGCTTACAATGAGCAGTTCTTC. Translation: CASAYNEQFF. Together with reference TRBV7-2 and TRBJ2-1, the CDR3 gives the full variable domain: GAGVSQSPSNKVTEKGKDVELRCDPISGHTALYWYRQSLGQGLEFLIYFQGNSAPDKSGLPSDRFSAERTGGSVSTLTIQRTQQEDSAVYLCASAYNEQFFGPGTRLTVL.

This clone has only a few counts. This chain connects TRBV7-2 to TRBJ2-1; a possible D gene is TRBD2 (5 bases). Germline V gene sequence: CDR1 SGHTA, CDR2 FQGNSA. V was trimmed by 2 bases and J by 6 bases, leaving 11 bases between them. The CDR3 spans 14 residues. The CDR3 region is CASSLTPTINEQFF. The CDR3 region has the DNA TGTGCCAGCAGCTTAACTCCGACTATCAATGAGCAGTTCTTC. The full variable domain, rest sourced from reference TRBV7-2 and TRBJ2-1, is GAGVSQSPSNKVTEKGKDVELRCDPISGHTALYWYRQSLGQGLEFLIYFQGNSAPDKSGLPSDRFSAERTGGSVSTLTIQRTQQEDSAVYLCASSLTPTINEQFFGPGTRLTVL.

V gene TRBV29-1 combines with J gene TRBJ2-3; D remains ambiguous. The CDR3 loop spans 15 amino acids. V was shortened by 2 bases and J by 5 bases, with 17 bases between the two germline ends. Germline V gene data show CDR1 as SQVTM and CDR2 as ANQGSEA. This CDR3 reads CSVEPPKEVEDTQYF. Written as DNA, the CDR3 is TGCAGCGTTGAACCGCCAAAAGAGGTAGAAGATACGCAGTATTTT.

V gene TRBV27 combines with J gene TRBJ1-1, with 8 bases that match TRBD1. CDR1 is MNHEY, CDR2 SMNVEV, per germline (reference sequence). V trimming: 4 bases; J trimming: 5 bases; junction bases outside the gene matches: 9. This CDR3 has 15 residues. The CDR3, as DNA: TGTGCCAGCAGTTCTTCCGGGACAGGAGGGACTGAAGCTTTCTTT. This gives the protein CASSSSGTGGTEAFF.

As DNA, the CDR3 is TGTGCCAGCAGCCTCGGGACAGCTTATCAGCCCCAGCATTTT. This codes for CASSLGTAYQPQHF. The rearrangement uses TRBV5-6 and TRBJ1-5; 7 bases agree with TRBD1. This CDR3 spans 14 amino acids. Germline values: CDR1 SGHDT, CDR2 YYEEEE. J lost 5 bases, V lost 4 bases, and 6 bases had no gene match.

The V gene is TRBV11-2, the J gene TRBJ2-3, with D perhaps matching TRBD1 (7 bases). In germline, CDR1 is SGHAT, CDR2 FQNNGV. V shed 5 bases and J shed 0 bases, with 24 bases lying between them. CDR3 length equals 19 residues. The CDR3 DNA is TGTGCCAGCAGCCCTTACCCCGACCCAGGGGGGCCAAGCACAGATACGCAGTATTTT. As protein: CASSPYPDPGGPSTDTQYF.

V and J are TRBV11-2 and TRBJ2-3; 7 positions agree with TRBD2. This CDR3 spans 14 amino acids. J lost 0 bases, V lost 8 bases, and 5 bases had no gene match. CDR1 SGHAT and CDR2 FQNNGV come from the germline V gene. The DNA of the CDR3 is TGTGCCAGCGGTCGCGGGGGAAGCACAGATACGCAGTATTTT. Translated, it gives CASGRGGSTDTQYF.

The chain carries TRBV30 and TRBJ1-1, with a weak D call TRBD1 (6 bases). Trimming removed 5 bases at V and 3 bases at J, with 16 bases between. From germline, CDR1 is GTSNPN and CDR2 SVGIG (reference sequence). The CDR3 is 14 residues long. The CDR3 coding sequence is TGTGCCTGGGCCCCGGGACAAAGCTACACTGAAGCTTTCTTT. The encoded protein is CAWAPGQSYTEAFF.

A note on this clone: A read error likely explains this, since a far larger clone differs by one base. The chain carries TRBV5-6 and TRBJ2-5; 8 nucleotides agree with TRBD2. Germline V gives CDR1 SGHDT, CDR2 YYEEEE. CDR3 length: 14 amino acids. The CDR3 loop reads CASNLSGGRKTQYF. The DNA for the CDR3 is TGTGCCAGCAACTTGAGCGGGGGCAGAAAGACCCAGTACTTC.

The chain couples TRBV27 to TRBJ2-7; D might be TRBD1 (5 bases). The germline gives CDR1 MNHEY, CDR2 SMNVEV (reference sequence). This CDR3 spans 13 amino acids. V was pared by 3 bases and J by 2 bases, with 8 bases between. The chain's CDR3 is CASSLTVTYEQYF. The CDR3 nucleotides are TGTGCCAGCAGTTTGACAGTCACCTACGAGCAGTACTTC.

The rearrangement uses TRBV5-1 and TRBJ2-5, with D tentatively TRBD1 (5 bases). Germline values: CDR1 SGHRS, CDR2 YFSETQ. This CDR3 has 15 amino acids. The V end lost 5 bases, the J end lost 2 bases, and 16 bases lay between the germline ends. The CDR3: CASRPGQQGQETQYF. DNA of the CDR3: TGCGCCAGCAGACCCGGACAACAAGGGCAAGAGACCCAGTACTTC.

The chain couples TRBV13 to TRBJ2-7; maybe TRBD2 (5 bases). Germline CDR1 is PRHDT and CDR2 is FYEKMQ (reference sequence). V was shortened by 4 bases and J by 6 bases, with 10 bases between the two germline ends. The CDR3 sequence is 12 residues long. The CDR3 nucleotides read TGTGCCAGCAGCTCGGGTGGGAGCGAGCAGTACTTC. It specifies CASSSGGSEQYF.

The chain employs TRBV29-1 and TRBJ1-2; 9 nucleotides align to TRBD1. Trimming cost V 3 bases and J 8 bases; bases outside gene matches: 13. The CDR3 runs to 15 residues. Germline-derived CDR1 and CDR2 are SQVTM and ANQGSEA. In DNA, the CDR3 is TGCAGCGTTGACGAAGATATACAGGGGGCCGGCGGCTACACCTTC. Its protein product is CSVDEDIQGAGGYTF.

Written as DNA, the CDR3 is TGCAGCGTGGTGACAGGGGGCGCGTCCTACGAGCAGTACTTC. Translated: CSVVTGGASYEQYF. The chain couples TRBV29-1 to TRBJ2-7, with 10 bases lining up with TRBD1. CDR3 length: 14 residues. Per the germline V gene, CDR1 is SQVTM and CDR2 is ANQGSEA. With V trimmed by 6 bases and J by 1 base, 6 bases remained unmatched.

The CDR3 sequence is CASSELGQGVEQYF. In nucleotides, the CDR3 is TGTGCCAGCAGTGAATTGGGACAGGGCGTCGAGCAGTACTTC. J is TRBJ2-7 and V is TRBV25-1, with TRBD1 matching over 9 bases. Germline V CDR1 and CDR2: MGHDK, SYGVNS. V shed 1 base, J shed 6 bases, and the junction held 4 bases outside the gene matches. This CDR3 is built from 14 residues.

This chain joins TRBV7-9 and TRBJ2-7; D remains ambiguous. V was cut by 5 bases and J by 0 bases, with 17 bases left in between. The CDR3 is 16 amino acids. CDR1 SEHNR and CDR2 FQNEAQ come from the germline V gene (reference sequence). CDR3 DNA sequence: TGTGCCAGCAGCACCCCGACCAGGACGAGCTCCTACGAGCAGTACTTC. Residues: CASSTPTRTSSYEQYF.

This chain joins TRBV30 and TRBJ1-1; 7 nucleotides align to TRBD1. CDR1 and CDR2 (germline): GTSNPN, SVGIG (reference sequence). The CDR3 extends over 12 amino acids. The trim removed 1 base at V and 5 bases at J, leaving 1 base unmatched. The CDR3 coding sequence is TGTGCCTGGAGTGACAGGGGTACTGAAGCTTTCTTT. It translates to CAWSDRGTEAFF.

The gene calls are TRBV4-3 and TRBJ1-1; the D gene is possibly TRBD1 (6 bases). The CDR3 loop spans 15 amino acids. Germline lookup yields CDR1 LGHNA and CDR2 YSLEER. The V end was cut by 6 bases, the J end by 1 base, with 15 bases between. The CDR3 nucleotides read TGCGCCAGCAGTCAATCTCGACAGGCGAACACTGAAGCTTTCTTT. Protein product: CASSQSRQANTEAFF.

The rearrangement links TRBV11-2 to TRBJ2-7; D is uncertain. V lost 1 base and J 1 base, leaving 5 bases between the germline ends. Germline CDR1 and CDR2: SGHAT and FQNNGV. CDR3 length: 13 amino acids. CDR3 coding DNA: TGTGCCAGCAGCTTAGCTGGTTCCTACGAGCAGTACTTC. Translation gives CASSLAGSYEQYF.

This clone came up a few times. This chain joins TRBV29-1 and TRBJ2-7, with 8 bases that match TRBD1. The V and J ends lost 7 bases and 5 bases, in that order; junction bases with no gene match: 4. CDR1 is SQVTM and CDR2 is ANQGSEA in the germline V gene. The CDR3 covers 11 residues. In nucleotides, the CDR3 is TGCAGCGCCCAGGGGGCGGACGAGCAGTACTTC. Translated: CSAQGADEQYF.

This sequence joins TRBV7-8 and TRBJ1-1; D ambiguous. The V end lost 7 bases, the J end lost 5 bases, and 14 bases lay between the germline ends. Germline CDR1 is SGHVS and CDR2 is FQNEAQ. This CDR3 is built from 13 residues. In DNA, the CDR3 is TGTGCCAGCACCCCTGTGAGCCAGACTGAAGCTTTCTTT. This gives the protein CASTPVSQTEAFF.

The gene calls are TRBV29-1 and TRBJ2-2; TRBD1 matches 10 bases. The ends lost 6 bases at V and 9 bases at J; junction bases unmatched: 13. CDR3 length: 15 amino acids. Germline V CDR1 and CDR2: SQVTM, ANQGSEA. The CDR3 loop reads CSVGTGTGVSRELFF. CDR3 coding DNA: TGCAGCGTGGGAACCGGGACAGGGGTTTCCAGGGAGCTGTTTTTT.

Only one count was recorded for this clone. This chain joins TRBV7-8 and TRBJ2-1; D remains ambiguous. The V and J ends lost 1 base and 7 bases respectively, with 11 bases between them. The CDR3 is made up of 14 amino acids. CDR1 SGHVS and CDR2 FQNEAQ come from the germline V gene. Written as DNA, the CDR3 is TGTGCCAGCAGCTTAGGGATTGGTACTAATGAGCAGTTCTTC. As protein: CASSLGIGTNEQFF.

The chain has TRBV19 and TRBJ2-1; a possible D gene is TRBD1 (6 bases). The V end was cut by 5 bases, the J end by 4 bases, with 18 bases between. The CDR3 is 16 residues long. Per germline, CDR1 LNHDA and CDR2 SQIVND (reference sequence). The CDR3, as DNA: TGTGCCAGTAGTTCTACCTCCGGGACACTTTACAATGAGCAGTTCTTC. Translating it yields CASSSTSGTLYNEQFF.